These 9 T cell receptor beta chains came from one sample sequenced in a study of cytomegalovirus exposure and HLA in healthy donors. Use of 60 Vbeta and 13 Jbeta primers characterized the PCR. This table comes from immunoSEQ multiplex PCR, and its TCRdb copy is limited to in-frame clones, with some not included. The sample has about 50,000 clones, around 70% seen once. The sequencing sample was made of PBMCs. The receptor set was obtained from a woman aged 50 to 65 in good health and CMV-seronegative.

The chain has TRBV9 and TRBJ2-7, with D perhaps TRBD2 (6 bases). Looked up from germline, CDR1 is SGDLS and CDR2 is YYNGEE. The germline V and J ends were trimmed by 4 bases and 6 bases, with 17 bases remaining between them. This CDR3 spans 14 amino acids. CDR3 loop: CASSQGGLSSEQYF. CDR3 in DNA: TGTGCCAGCAGCCAAGGAGGGCTCTCGAGCGAGCAGTACTTC.

The chain uses TRBV11-2 and TRBJ2-5; D is unclear. The J call is doubtful: the DNA matches TRBJ2-7 better. The CDR3 contains 12 residues. CDR1 and CDR2 from the germline V gene are SGHAT and FQNNGV. As DNA, the CDR3 is TGTGCCACTGGTTTTCCGGGTCGCGAGCAGTACTTC. Translating it yields CATGFPGREQYF.

V and J are TRBV19 and TRBJ2-6; 8 bases are a match to TRBD1. Germline loops: CDR1 LNHDA, CDR2 SQIVND (reference sequence). CDR3 length: 15 amino acids. The junction had 3 bases not matched to a gene; V was cut back by 4 bases and J by 4 bases. The CDR3, as DNA: TGTGCCAGTAGTAAACAGGGGGTCGGGGCCAACGTCCTGACTTTC. It is translated as CASSKQGVGANVLTF.

J is TRBJ2-7 and V is TRBV9, with 9 bases that match TRBD2. J was trimmed by 2 bases and V by 0 bases; bases with no gene match: 3. Per germline, CDR1 SGDLS and CDR2 YYNGEE. The CDR3 is 15 residues long. The CDR3 protein is CASSVGAGGPYEQYF. CDR3 nucleotide sequence: TGTGCCAGCAGCGTAGGGGCGGGGGGGCCCTACGAGCAGTACTTC.

In the case of this clone: Mismatch with germline at one junction end may stem from a read error. In nucleotides, the CDR3 is TGTGCCTGGATCCGGCCCAACAGTGAAGCTTTCTTT. Translated, it gives CAWIRPNSEAFF. V gene TRBV30 combines with J gene TRBJ1-1; D is undetermined. This CDR3 has 12 amino acids. Germline V CDR1 and CDR2: GTSNPN, SVGIG (reference sequence).

The genes are TRBV28 and TRBJ1-4, with 7 bases fitting TRBD1. The V segment lost 6 bases and the J segment 8 bases; nucleotides outside the gene matches: 15. This CDR3 is built from 16 residues. CDR1 is MDHEN and CDR2 is SYDVKM in the germline V gene. In DNA form, the CDR3 reads TGTGCCAGCAGGAGGGGAGGAACAGGGGTCGGGGAAAAACTGTTTTTT. This encodes CASRRGGTGVGEKLFF.

This chain links TRBV19 with TRBJ2-2, with a weak D call TRBD1 (6 bases). The V end lost 7 bases, the J end lost 0 bases, and 15 bases lay between the germline ends. In germline, CDR1 is LNHDA, CDR2 SQIVND (reference sequence). This CDR3 has 16 residues. CDR3 sequence reads: CASKWVGGSNTGELFF. CDR3 nucleotide sequence: TGTGCCAGTAAATGGGTTGGGGGCTCGAACACCGGGGAGCTGTTTTTT. Full variable domain (missing parts from reference TRBV19 and TRBJ2-2): DGGITQSPKYLFRKEGQNVTLSCEQNLNHDAMYWYRQDPGQGLRLIYYSQIVNDFQKGDIAEGYSVSREKKESFPLTVTSAQKNPTAFYLCASKWVGGSNTGELFFGEGSRLTVL.

The V call is TRBV6-1, the J call TRBJ2-3, with D possibly matching TRBD2 (6 bases). Deletions cut 11 bases from V and 6 bases from J, with 9 bases between. The V gene's germline CDR1 is MNHNS and CDR2 SASEGT. The CDR3 spans 10 residues. The CDR3 coding sequence is TGTGCCGGGGCGGGGGATACGCAGTATTTT. Translated, it gives CAGAGDTQYF.

The rearrangement joins TRBV7-9 to TRBJ2-7; 12 bases line up with TRBD2. This CDR3 is 15 amino acids long. Germline V gene data show CDR1 as SEHNR and CDR2 as FQNEAQ (reference sequence). V shed 5 bases, J shed 3 bases, and the junction held 5 bases outside the gene matches. The CDR3 DNA reads as TGTGCCAGCAGCCGACTAGCGGGGGAATACTACGAGCAGTACTTC. Protein product: CASSRLAGEYYEQYF.